Given below is one T cell receptor beta chain in context. Lacking the conserved final phenylalanine or tryptophan, this CDR3 likely reflects a read error. This sample stems from a study of patients and donors after allogeneic stem cell transplantation. V shed 6 bases, J shed 4 bases, and the junction held 17 bases outside the gene matches. The CDR3 totals 17 residues. Per germline, CDR1 DFQATT and CDR2 SNEGSKA (reference sequence). TCRdb called the RT-PCR reads again in MiXCR, with one record for every CDR3 protein. The sample consists of roughly 180,000 distinct CDR3 sequences, around 41% of them appearing once.

What was sequenced was blood, either unsorted or a sorted T cell fraction (not recorded which). The receptor was derived from a human donor who was either an allogeneic HSCT recipient or a stem cell or donor lymphocyte infusion donor (not recorded which). It is not recorded whose cells these are; they may come from a transplant donor. The chain uses TRBV20-1 and TRBJ1-1; 10 bases are a match to TRBD1. The CDR3 protein is CSAPTGTGAAGVTEAFL. CDR3 bases: TGCAGTGCACCGACCGGGACAGGGGCCGCCGGGGTCACTGAAGCTTTCTTG.